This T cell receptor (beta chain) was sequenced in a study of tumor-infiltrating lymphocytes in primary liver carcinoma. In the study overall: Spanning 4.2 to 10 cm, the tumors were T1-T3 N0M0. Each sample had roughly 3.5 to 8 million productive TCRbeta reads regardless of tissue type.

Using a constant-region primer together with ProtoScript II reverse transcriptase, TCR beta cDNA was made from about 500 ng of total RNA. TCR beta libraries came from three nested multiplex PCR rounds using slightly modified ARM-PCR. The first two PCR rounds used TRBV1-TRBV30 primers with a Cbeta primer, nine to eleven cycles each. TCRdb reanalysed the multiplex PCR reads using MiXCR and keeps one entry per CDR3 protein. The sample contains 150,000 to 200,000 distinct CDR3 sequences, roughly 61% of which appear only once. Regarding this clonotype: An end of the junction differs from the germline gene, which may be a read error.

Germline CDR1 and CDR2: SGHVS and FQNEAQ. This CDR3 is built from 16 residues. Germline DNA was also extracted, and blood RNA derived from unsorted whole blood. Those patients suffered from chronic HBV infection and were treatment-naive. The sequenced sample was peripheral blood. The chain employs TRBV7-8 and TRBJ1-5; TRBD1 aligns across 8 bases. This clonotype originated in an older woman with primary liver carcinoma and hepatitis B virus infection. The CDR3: CASIVQTTGDRQLQHF. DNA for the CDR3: TGTGCCAGCATTGTTCAAACGACAGGGGATCGTCAGCTCCAGCATTTT.